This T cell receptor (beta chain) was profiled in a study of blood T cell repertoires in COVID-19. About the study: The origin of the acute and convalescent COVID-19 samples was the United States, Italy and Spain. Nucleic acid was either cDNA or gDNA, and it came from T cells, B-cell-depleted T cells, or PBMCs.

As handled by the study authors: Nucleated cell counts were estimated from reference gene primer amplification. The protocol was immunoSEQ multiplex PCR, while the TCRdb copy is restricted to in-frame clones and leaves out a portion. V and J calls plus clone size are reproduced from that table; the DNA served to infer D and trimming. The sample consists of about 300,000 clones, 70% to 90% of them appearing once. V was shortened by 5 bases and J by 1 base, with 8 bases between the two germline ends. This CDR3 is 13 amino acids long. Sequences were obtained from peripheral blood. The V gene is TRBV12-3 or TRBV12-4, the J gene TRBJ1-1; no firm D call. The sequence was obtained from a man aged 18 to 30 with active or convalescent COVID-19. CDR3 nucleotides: TGTGCCAGCAGTCACCCAGGGAACACTGAAGCTTTCTTT. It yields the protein CASSHPGNTEAFF.